This T cell receptor (beta chain) was recorded in a study of blood T cell repertoires in COVID-19. Original handling: Quantification of nucleated cells was approximated via reference gene primer amplification. Some clones are missing from TCRdb's copy, which holds only in-frame ones; the method was immunoSEQ multiplex PCR. V, J and clone size are taken as reported in that table, and D and trimming were inferred from the DNA itself. The sample lists tens of thousands of clones; about 89% were seen once. V was pared by 3 bases and J by 0 bases, with 11 bases of the junction left unmatched. The germline V gene encodes CDR1 DFQATT and CDR2 SNEGSKA (reference sequence). The CDR3 runs to 18 residues.

This TCR came from a man in his 70s with active COVID-19. The J gene is TRBJ2-1, the V gene TRBV20-1; 10 bases map to TRBD2. The specimen was peripheral blood. The CDR3 DNA follows: TGCAGTGCTAGTGGGACTAGCGTACTCTATAGCTCCTACAATGAGCAGTTCTTC. Its protein is CSASGTSVLYSSYNEQFF.